The rows below give T cell receptor beta chains drawn from one sample of a study of blood T cell repertoires in COVID-19. Measured with immunoSEQ multiplex PCR; TCRdb has only the in-frame clones, and not every one. The data show roughly 220,000 clones, 75% to 90% seen once. What was sequenced was peripheral blood. These receptors were collected from a young man who had recovered from COVID-19. CDR3s include the opening cysteine and the closing phenylalanine or tryptophan. D genes are given only for firm matches. Some rows have no size entry. The others give once, few or many, or a class for an expanded clone.

>NA|NA|TRBJ1-5|TRBV7-6
CASTLCEASNQPQHF
TGTGCCAGCACCCTGTGTGAGGCTAGCAATCAGCCCCAGCATTTT
>NA|NA|TRBJ2-5|TRBV21-1
CATRLPDRGIQETQYF
TGTGCCACAAGACTTCCAGACAGGGGGATCCAAGAGACCCAGTACTTC
>NA|NA|TRBJ2-5|TRBV9
CASSRPGTPSETQYF
TGTGCCAGCAGCCGCCCCGGGACACCCTCGGAGACCCAGTACTTC
>NA|NA|TRBJ2-7|TRBV9
CASSVAAGPYEQYF
TGTGCCAGCAGCGTAGCAGCGGGTCCCTACGAGCAGTACTTC
>NA|NA|TRBJ1-6|TRBV6-6
CASSYSQGPNSPLHF
TGTGCCAGCAGTTACTCGCAGGGTCCCAATTCACCCCTCCACTTT
>NA|NA|TRBJ1-1|TRBV6-5
CASSAYIRGNTEAFF
TGTGCCAGCAGCGCCTACATACGGGGGAACACTGAAGCTTTCTTT
>TRBD1|few|TRBJ1-4|TRBV19
CASTWGQGGRNEKLFF
TGTGCCAGTACCTGGGGACAGGGGGGCCGGAATGAAAAACTGTTTTTT
>NA|NA|TRBJ1-1|TRBV7-2
CASSHQYTEAFF
TGTGCCAGCAGCCATCAGTACACTGAAGCTTTCTTT
>NA|NA|TRBJ2-1|TRBV2
CASSEPILAVSSYNEQFF
TGTGCCAGCAGTGAACCCATCTTAGCGGTAAGCTCCTACAATGAGCAGTTCTTC
>NA|NA|TRBJ1-1|TRBV4-3
CASSQDRWGGTEAFF
TGCGCCAGCAGCCAAGATAGATGGGGGGGCACTGAAGCTTTCTTT
>NA|NA|TRBJ1-1|TRBV10-1
CASSRGGTEAFF
TGCGCCAGCAGTCGAGGGGGCACTGAAGCTTTCTTT